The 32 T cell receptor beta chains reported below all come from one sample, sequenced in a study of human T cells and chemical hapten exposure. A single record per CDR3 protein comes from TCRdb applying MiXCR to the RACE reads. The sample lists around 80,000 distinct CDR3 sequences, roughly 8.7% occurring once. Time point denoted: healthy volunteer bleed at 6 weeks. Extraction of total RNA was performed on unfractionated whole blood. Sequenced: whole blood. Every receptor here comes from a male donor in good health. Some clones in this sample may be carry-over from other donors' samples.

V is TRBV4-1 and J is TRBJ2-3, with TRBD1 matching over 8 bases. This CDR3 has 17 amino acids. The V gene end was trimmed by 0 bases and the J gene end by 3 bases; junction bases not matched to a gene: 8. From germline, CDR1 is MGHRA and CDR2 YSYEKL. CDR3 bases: TGCGCCAGCAGCCAAGATTCCGGACAGGGTACGACAGATACGCAGTATTTT. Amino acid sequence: CASSQDSGQGTTDTQYF.

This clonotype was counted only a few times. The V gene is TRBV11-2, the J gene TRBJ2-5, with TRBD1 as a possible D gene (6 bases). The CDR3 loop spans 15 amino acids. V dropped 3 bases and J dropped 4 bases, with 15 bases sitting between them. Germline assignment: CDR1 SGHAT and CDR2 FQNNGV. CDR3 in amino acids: CASSLVEVQGETQYF. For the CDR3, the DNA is TGTGCCAGCAGCTTGGTTGAGGTACAGGGAGAGACCCAGTACTTC. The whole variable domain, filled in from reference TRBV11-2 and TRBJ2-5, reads EAGVAQSPRYKIIEKRQSVAFWCNPISGHATLYWYQQILGQGPKLLIQFQNNGVVDDSQLPKDRFSAERLKGVDSTLKIQPAKLEDSAVYLCASSLVEVQGETQYFGPGTRLLVL.

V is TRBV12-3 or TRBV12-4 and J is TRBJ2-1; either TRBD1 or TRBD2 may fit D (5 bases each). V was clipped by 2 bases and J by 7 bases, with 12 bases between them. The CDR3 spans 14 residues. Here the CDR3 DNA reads TGTGCCAGCAGTTTACGGGCAGGGACGAATGAGCAGTTCTTC. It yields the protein CASSLRAGTNEQFF.

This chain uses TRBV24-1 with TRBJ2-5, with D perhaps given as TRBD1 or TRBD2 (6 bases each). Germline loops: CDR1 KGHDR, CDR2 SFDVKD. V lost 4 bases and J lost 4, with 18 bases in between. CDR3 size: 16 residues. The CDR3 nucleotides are TGTGCCACCAGTGACCCCACGGGGGCGGAGAGAGAGACCCAGTACTTC. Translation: CATSDPTGAERETQYF.

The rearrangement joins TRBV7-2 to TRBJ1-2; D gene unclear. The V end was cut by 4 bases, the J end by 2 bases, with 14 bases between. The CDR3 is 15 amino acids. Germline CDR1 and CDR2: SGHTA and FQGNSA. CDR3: CASSSTNVTNYGYTF. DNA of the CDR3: TGTGCCAGCAGCTCAACGAACGTCACCAACTATGGCTACACCTTC.

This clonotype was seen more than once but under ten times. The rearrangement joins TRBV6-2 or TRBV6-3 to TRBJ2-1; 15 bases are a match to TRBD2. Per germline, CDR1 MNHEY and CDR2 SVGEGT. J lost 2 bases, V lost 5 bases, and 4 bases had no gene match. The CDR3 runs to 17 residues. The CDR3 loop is CASSRTSGGVTYNEQFF. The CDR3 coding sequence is TGTGCCAGCAGTAGGACTAGCGGGGGGGTCACCTACAATGAGCAGTTCTTC.

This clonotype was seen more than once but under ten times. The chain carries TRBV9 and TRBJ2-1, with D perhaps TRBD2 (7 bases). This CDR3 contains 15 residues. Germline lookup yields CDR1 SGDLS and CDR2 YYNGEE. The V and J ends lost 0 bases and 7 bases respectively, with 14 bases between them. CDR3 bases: TGTGCCAGCAGCGTAGAGGGGGGGCCCGATAATGAGCAGTTCTTC. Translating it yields CASSVEGGPDNEQFF.

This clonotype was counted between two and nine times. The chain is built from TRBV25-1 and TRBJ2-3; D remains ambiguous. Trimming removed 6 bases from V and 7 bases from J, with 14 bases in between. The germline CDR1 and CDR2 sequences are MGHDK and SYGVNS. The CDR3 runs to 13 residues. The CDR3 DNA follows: TGTGCCAGCAGCCGATACGAGGTCCATACGCAGTATTTT. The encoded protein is CASSRYEVHTQYF. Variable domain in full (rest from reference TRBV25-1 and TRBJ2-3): EADIYQTPRYLVIGTGKKITLECSQTMGHDKMYWYQQDPGMELHLIHYSYGVNSTEKGDLSSESTVSRIRTEHFPLTLESARPSHTSQYLCASSRYEVHTQYFGPGTRLTVL.

CDR3 in amino acids: CASGPRARGEAFF. CDR3 bases: TGTGCCAGCGGCCCCCGGGCCCGAGGCGAAGCTTTCTTT. This sequence joins TRBV12-3 or TRBV12-4 and TRBJ1-1; D gene ambiguous. This CDR3 has 13 residues. Trimming left V 8 bases short and J 8 bases short, with 18 bases between.

For the CDR3, the DNA is TGCGCCAGCTCAAACGAGGGACAGGGGTCAGACGAGCAGTACTTC. This translates into CASSNEGQGSDEQYF. This chain uses TRBV5-1 with TRBJ2-7, with TRBD1 matching over 10 bases. The trim removed 7 bases at V and 5 bases at J, leaving 12 bases unmatched. The CDR3 is 15 residues long. Germline loops: CDR1 SGHRS, CDR2 YFSETQ.

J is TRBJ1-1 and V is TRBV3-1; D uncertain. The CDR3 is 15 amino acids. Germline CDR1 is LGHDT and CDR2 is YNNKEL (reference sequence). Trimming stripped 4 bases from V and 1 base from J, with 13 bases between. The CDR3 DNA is TGTGCCAGCAGCCGGCTGGACGGACCGAACACTGAAGCTTTCTTT. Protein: CASSRLDGPNTEAFF.

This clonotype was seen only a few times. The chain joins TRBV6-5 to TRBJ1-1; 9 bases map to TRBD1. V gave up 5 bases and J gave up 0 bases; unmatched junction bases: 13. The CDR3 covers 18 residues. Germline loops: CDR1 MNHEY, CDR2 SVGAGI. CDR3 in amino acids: CASSHRGLSSTMNTEAFF. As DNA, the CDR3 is TGTGCCAGCAGTCACAGGGGGCTTTCCTCCACGATGAACACTGAAGCTTTCTTT.

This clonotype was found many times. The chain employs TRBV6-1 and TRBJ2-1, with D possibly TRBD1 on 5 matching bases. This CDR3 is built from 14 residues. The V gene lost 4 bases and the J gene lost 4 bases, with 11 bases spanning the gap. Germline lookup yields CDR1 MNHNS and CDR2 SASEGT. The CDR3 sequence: CASSGQGGYNEQFF. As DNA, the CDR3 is TGTGCCAGCAGTGGGCAGGGTGGGTACAATGAGCAGTTCTTC.

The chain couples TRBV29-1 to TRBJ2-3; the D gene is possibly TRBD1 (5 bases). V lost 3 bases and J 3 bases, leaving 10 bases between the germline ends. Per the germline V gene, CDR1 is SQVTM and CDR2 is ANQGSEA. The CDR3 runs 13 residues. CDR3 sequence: CSVEGRATDTQYF. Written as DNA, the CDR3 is TGCAGCGTTGAGGGCAGGGCGACAGATACGCAGTATTTT.

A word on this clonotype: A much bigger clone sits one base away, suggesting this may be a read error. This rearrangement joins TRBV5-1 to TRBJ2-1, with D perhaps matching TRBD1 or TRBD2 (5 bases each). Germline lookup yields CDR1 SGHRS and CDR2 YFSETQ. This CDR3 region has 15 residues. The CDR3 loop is CASSLAATVGDEEFF. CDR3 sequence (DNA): TGCGCCAGCAGCTTGGCGGCTACCGTGGGGGATGAGGAGTTCTTC.

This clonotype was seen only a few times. CDR3 sequence (DNA): TGCAGTGCTAGAGTTCAGGGTACCCACAATGAGCAGTTCTTC. Amino acids: CSARVQGTHNEQFF. The chain couples TRBV20-1 to TRBJ2-1; maybe TRBD1 (5 bases). Germline V gives CDR1 DFQATT, CDR2 SNEGSKA (reference sequence). The CDR3 covers 14 residues. V dropped 1 base and J dropped 5 bases, with 12 bases sitting between them.

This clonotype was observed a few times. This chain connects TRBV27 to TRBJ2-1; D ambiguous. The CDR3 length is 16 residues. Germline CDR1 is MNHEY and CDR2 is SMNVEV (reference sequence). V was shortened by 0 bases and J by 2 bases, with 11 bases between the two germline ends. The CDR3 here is CASSLSQIGAYNEQFF. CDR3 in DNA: TGTGCCAGCAGTTTATCCCAAATAGGAGCCTACAATGAGCAGTTCTTC.

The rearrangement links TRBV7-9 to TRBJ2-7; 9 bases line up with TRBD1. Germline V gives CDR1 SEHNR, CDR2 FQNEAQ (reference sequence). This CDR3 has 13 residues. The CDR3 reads CGGQGPSSYEQYF. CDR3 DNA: TGTGGGGGACAGGGACCTAGCTCCTACGAGCAGTACTTC.

This CDR3 is CASSPGTTEQYF. The CDR3 coding sequence is TGCGCCAGCAGCCCAGGGACAACGGAGCAGTACTTC. The V and J genes are TRBV5-1 and TRBJ2-7; a possible D gene is TRBD1 (6 bases). The germline V and J ends were trimmed by 4 bases and 7 bases, with 12 bases remaining between them. The CDR3 extends over 12 amino acids. Germline V CDR1 and CDR2: SGHRS, YFSETQ.

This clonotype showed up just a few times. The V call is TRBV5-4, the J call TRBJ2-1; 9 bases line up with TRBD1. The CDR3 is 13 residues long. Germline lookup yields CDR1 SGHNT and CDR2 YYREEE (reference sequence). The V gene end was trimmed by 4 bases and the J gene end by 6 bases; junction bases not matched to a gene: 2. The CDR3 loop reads CASSQTGGNEQFF. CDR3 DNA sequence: TGTGCCAGCAGCCAGACAGGGGGCAATGAGCAGTTCTTC.

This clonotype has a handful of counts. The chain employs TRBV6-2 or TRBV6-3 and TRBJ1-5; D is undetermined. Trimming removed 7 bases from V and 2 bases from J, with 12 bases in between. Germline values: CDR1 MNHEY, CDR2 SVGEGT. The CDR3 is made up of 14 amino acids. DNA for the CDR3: TGTGCCAGCAAACCCCCCCTGGGCAATCAGCCCCAGCATTTT. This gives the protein CASKPPLGNQPQHF.

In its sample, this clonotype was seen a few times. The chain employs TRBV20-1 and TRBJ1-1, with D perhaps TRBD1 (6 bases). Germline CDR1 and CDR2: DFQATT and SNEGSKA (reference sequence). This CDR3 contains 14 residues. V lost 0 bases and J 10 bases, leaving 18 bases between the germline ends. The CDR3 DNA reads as TGCAGTGCTAGAGACAGGGGACCTGTGAAAGGAGCTTTCTTT. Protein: CSARDRGPVKGAFF.

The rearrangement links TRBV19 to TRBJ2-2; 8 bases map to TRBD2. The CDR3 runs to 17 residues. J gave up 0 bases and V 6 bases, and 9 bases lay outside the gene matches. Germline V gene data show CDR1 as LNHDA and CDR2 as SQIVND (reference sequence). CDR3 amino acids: CASRRGLADTNTGELFF. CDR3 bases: TGTGCCAGTAGACGCGGACTAGCCGACACGAACACCGGGGAGCTGTTTTTT.

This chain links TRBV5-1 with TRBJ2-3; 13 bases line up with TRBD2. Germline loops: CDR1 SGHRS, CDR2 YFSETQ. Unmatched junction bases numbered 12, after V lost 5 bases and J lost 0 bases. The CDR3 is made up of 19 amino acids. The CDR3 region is CASRRTSGSITTSTDTQYF. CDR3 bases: TGCGCCAGCAGACGGACTAGCGGGAGTATTACCACTAGCACAGATACGCAGTATTTT.

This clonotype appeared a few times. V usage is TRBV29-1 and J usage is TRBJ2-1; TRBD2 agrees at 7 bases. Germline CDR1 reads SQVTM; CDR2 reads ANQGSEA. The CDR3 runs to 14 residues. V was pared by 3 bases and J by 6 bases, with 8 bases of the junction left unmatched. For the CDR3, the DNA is TGCAGCGTTGAGGGGGGGGAGGGGAGCAATGAGCAGTTCTTC. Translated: CSVEGGEGSNEQFF.

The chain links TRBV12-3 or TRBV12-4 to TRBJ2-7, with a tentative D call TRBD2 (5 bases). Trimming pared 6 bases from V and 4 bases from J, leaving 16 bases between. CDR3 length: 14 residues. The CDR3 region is CASSLAERSYEQYF. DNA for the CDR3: TGTGCCAGCAGCCTGGCCGAGCGGTCTTACGAGCAGTACTTC.

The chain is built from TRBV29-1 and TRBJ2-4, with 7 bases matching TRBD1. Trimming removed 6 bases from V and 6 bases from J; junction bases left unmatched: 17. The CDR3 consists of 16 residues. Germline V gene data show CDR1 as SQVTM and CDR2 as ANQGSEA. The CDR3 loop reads CSVQRLAGTVVNIQYF. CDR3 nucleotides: TGCAGCGTCCAACGACTTGCCGGGACAGTAGTAAACATTCAGTACTTC.

As DNA, the CDR3 is TGTGCCAGCAGCATTAGCGTATCAAATGAGCAGTTCTTC. Translating it yields CASSISVSNEQFF. The V gene is TRBV11-2, the J gene TRBJ2-1; a weak D match, TRBD2 (5 bases). This CDR3 contains 13 residues. The ends were cut back, 5 bases at V and 7 bases at J, with 12 bases in the middle. Germline CDR1 and CDR2: SGHAT and FQNNGV.

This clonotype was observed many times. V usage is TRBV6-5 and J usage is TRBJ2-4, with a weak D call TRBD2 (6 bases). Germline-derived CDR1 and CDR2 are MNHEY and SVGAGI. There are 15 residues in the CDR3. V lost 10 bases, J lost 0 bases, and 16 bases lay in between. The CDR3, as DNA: TGTGCCACTTTCGGGCAGGGACTAGCCAAAAACATTCAGTACTTC. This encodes CATFGQGLAKNIQYF.

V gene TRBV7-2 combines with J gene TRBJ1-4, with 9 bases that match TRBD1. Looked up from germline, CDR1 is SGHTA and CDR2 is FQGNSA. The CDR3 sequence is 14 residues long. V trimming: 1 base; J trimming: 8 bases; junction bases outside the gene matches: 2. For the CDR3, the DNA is TGTGCCAGCAGCTTAGGGACAGGGGCCGAAAAACTGTTTTTT. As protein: CASSLGTGAEKLFF.

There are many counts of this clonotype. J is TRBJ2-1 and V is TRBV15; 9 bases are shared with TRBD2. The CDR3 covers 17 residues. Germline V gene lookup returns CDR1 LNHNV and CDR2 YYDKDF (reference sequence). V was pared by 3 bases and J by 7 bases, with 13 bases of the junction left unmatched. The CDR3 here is CATSSPPPAGGSNEQFF. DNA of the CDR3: TGTGCCACCAGCAGCCCCCCTCCAGCGGGGGGCTCTAATGAGCAGTTCTTC.

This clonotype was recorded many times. This chain's CDR3 is CSVDRGGADTQYF. The CDR3 region has the DNA TGCAGCGTGGACAGGGGTGGTGCAGATACGCAGTATTTT. The chain is built from TRBV29-1 and TRBJ2-3; 9 nucleotides agree with TRBD1. V lost 6 bases, J lost 4 bases, and 5 bases stayed unmatched. The germline V gene has CDR1 SQVTM and CDR2 ANQGSEA. The CDR3 contains 13 residues.